This entry concerns a single TCR beta chain. This record comes from a study of blood T cell repertoires in COVID-19. This CDR3 is built from 13 residues. V was trimmed by 4 bases and J by 1 base, leaving 8 bases between them. Germline V gene lookup returns CDR1 SGHNT and CDR2 YYREEE (reference sequence). Here immunoSEQ multiplex PCR was the method, and the copy in TCRdb shows in-frame clones only, minus some. The repertoire holds around 45,000 clones, about 83% seen once, with roughly 8% in the top ten. This chain connects TRBV5-4 to TRBJ1-1; no clear D gene. The sequence was obtained from an older man in a cohort sampled during active COVID-19. Specimen: peripheral blood. The CDR3 DNA reads as TGTGCCAGCAGCCCAACAGCGAACACTGAAGCTTTCTTT. Encoded protein: CASSPTANTEAFF.